This T cell receptor (beta chain) was captured by sequencing in a study of cytomegalovirus exposure and HLA in healthy donors. Overall study context: The use of the same platform for the 95 to 150 validation repertoires and the approximately 730 first-cohort repertoires was reported by a later analysis.

Turning to this clone: Antigen: not known.

Among the roughly 120 subjects of the validation cohort, separate from the roughly 600-subject first cohort, were the donors. Overall study results and limits: Cytomegalovirus-associated status was assigned to approximately 160 TCR beta chains.

This CDR3 region has 16 residues. Deletions cut 7 bases from V and 1 base from J, with 20 bases between. The repertoire was sequenced with immunoSEQ multiplex PCR; TCRdb's copy has only in-frame clones and lacks some. The sample consists of approximately 150,000 clones, around nine tenths of them appearing once. This sequence joins TRBV23-1 and TRBJ2-7; TRBD2 is a possible D gene (5 bases). TRBV23-1 is sorted into the ORF group, with uncertain function. The TCR sequence derives from a man between 18 and 29 years old in good health and CMV-seropositive. Specimen: PBMCs. The CDR3: CASTLRWLRVSYEQYF. The CDR3 DNA reads as TGCGCCAGCACCTTAAGGTGGCTGAGGGTGTCCTACGAGCAGTACTTC.